This TCR beta chain was sequenced in a study of CD8+ T cells in alopecia areata. CDR1 SGHDN and CDR2 FVKESK come from the germline V gene. V lost 4 bases to trimming and J lost 2 bases, with 14 bases between them. The CDR3 has 15 residues. Sequencing used cDNA as its template, made by extracting RNA and reverse transcribing it. Repertoires were generated with immunoSEQ multiplex PCR, while TCRdb's copy carries only in-frame clones and drops some. Of 180,000 or so clones listed, roughly 63% are singletons. Treatment indicated: oral pan-JAK inhibitor, 5-10 mg twice daily. This clonotype was obtained from a human donor with alopecia areata. This specimen consisted of CD4+ T cells sorted from blood, obtained at approximately week 61, from a patient treated with tofacitinib. V gene TRBV14 combines with J gene TRBJ1-2, with D maybe TRBD1 (5 bases). This chain's CDR3 is CASSPTDWGNYGYTF. The CDR3 DNA sequence: TGTGCCAGCAGCCCGACGGACTGGGGCAACTATGGCTACACCTTC.